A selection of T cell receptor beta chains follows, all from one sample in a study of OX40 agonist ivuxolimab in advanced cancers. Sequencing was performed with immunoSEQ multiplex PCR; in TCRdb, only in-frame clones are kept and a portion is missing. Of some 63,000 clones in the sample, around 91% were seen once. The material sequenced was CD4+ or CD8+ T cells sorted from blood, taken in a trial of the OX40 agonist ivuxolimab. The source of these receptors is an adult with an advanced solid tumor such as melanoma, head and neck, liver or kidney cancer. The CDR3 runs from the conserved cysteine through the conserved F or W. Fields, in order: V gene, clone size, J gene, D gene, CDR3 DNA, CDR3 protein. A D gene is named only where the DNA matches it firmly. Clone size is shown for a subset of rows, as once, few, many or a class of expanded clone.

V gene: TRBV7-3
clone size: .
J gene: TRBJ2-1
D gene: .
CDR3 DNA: TGTGCCAGCAGCTTATATGCCGGGAGAAGCTCCTACAATGAGCAGTTCTTC
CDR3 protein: CASSLYAGRSSYNEQFF

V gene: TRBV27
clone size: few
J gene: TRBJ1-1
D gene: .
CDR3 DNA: TGTGCCAGCAGTGCGGGACATTTGAACACTGAAGCTTTCTTT
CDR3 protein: CASSAGHLNTEAFF

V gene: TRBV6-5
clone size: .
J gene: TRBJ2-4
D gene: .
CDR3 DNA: TGTGCCAGCAGTTACACCCGGGGGTTGGGCATTCAGTACTTC
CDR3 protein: CASSYTRGLGIQYF

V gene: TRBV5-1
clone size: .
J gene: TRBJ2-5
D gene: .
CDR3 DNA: TGCGCCAGCAGCGTGGAGACAGCCCAAGAGACCCAGTACTTC
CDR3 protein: CASSVETAQETQYF

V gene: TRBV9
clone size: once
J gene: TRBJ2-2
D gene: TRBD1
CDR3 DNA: TGTGCCAGCAGCGTAGAAGGGGACAGGGCGGGCACCGGGGAGCTGTTTTTT
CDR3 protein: CASSVEGDRAGTGELFF

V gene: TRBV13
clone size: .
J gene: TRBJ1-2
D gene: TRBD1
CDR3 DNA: TGTGCCAGCAGCTTAGACACCAGGGGGCGTCTCTATGGCTACACCTTC
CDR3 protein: CASSLDTRGRLYGYTF

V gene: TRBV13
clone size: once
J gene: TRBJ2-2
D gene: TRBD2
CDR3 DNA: TGTGCCGGTGGGACTAGCGTGGCCGGGGAGCTGTTTTTT
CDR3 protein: CAGGTSVAGELFF

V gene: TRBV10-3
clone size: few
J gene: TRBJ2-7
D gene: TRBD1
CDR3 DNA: TGTGCCATCAGTGAGTTCAGGGGACAGGGGGACGAGCAGTACTTC
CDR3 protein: CAISEFRGQGDEQYF

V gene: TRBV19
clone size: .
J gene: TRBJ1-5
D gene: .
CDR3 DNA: TGTGCCAGTAGCACTATGGGTCAGCCCCAGCATTTT
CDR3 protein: CASSTMGQPQHF

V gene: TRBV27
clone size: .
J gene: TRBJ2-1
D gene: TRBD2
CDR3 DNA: TGTGCCAGCAGTTTAGGAGTGGGGGGGTTGGGTGAGCAGTTCTTC
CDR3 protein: CASSLGVGGLGEQFF

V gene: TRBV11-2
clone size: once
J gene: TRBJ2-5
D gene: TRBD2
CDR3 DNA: TGTGCCAGCACCCCCGGGACTAGCGGGCAAGAGACCCAGTACTTC
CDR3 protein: CASTPGTSGQETQYF

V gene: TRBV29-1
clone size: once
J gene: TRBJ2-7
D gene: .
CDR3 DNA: TGCAGCGTTGAAGATGATGGATCCTACGAGCAGTACTTC
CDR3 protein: CSVEDDGSYEQYF

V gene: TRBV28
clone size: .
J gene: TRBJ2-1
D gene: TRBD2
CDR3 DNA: TGTGCCAGCAGTCGAAGCCAGCGGGAGTGGGATGAGCAGTTCTTC
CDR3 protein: CASSRSQREWDEQFF

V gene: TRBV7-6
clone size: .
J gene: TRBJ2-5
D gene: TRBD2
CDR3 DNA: TGTGCCAGCAGCACCTCTAGCGGGGGGGCTCGGGAGACCCAGTACTTC
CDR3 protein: CASSTSSGGARETQYF

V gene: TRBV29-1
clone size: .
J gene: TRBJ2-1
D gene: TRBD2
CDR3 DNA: TGCAGTGTGAGCGGGAGGGCGCGGAATGAGCAGTTCTTC
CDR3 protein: CSVSGRARNEQFF

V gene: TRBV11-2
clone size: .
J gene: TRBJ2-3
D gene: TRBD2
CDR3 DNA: TGTGCCAGCAGCTTTACAGGACTAGTAACAGATACGCAGTATTTT
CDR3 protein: CASSFTGLVTDTQYF

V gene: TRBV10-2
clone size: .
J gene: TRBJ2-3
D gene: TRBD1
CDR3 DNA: TGCGCCAGCGGGGGACAGGGGGGAGATACGCAGTATTTT
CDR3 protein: CASGGQGGDTQYF

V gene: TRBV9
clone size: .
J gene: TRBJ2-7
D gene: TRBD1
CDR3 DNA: TGTGCCAGCAGCGTAGGAGGGGGCGACTACGAGCAGTACTTC
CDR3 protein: CASSVGGGDYEQYF

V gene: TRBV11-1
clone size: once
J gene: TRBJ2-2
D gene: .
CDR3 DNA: TGTGCCAGCAGCTCCCAATCCGGGGAGCTGTTTTTT
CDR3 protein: CASSSQSGELFF

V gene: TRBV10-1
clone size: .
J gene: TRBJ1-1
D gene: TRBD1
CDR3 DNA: TGCGCCAGCAGTTTCACAGGGGCTGAAGCTTTCTTT
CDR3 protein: CASSFTGAEAFF

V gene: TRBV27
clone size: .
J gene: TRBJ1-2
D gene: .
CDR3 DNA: TGTGCCAGCAGCCCCGGGGGGATTCTAGCCTATGGCTACACCTTC
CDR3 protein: CASSPGGILAYGYTF

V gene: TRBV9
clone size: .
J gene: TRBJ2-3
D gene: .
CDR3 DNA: TGTGCCAGCAGCGTAGAACTTTTTCAGGGAGATACGCAGTATTTT
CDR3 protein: CASSVELFQGDTQYF

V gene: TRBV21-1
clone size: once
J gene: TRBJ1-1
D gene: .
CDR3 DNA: TGTGCCAGCAGCCCCGTACAGGGGACTGAAGCTTTCTTT
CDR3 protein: CASSPVQGTEAFF

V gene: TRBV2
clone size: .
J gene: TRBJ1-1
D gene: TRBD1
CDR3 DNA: TGTGCCAGCAGTGAAGGTCGACAGGGGGCAGGAGGGAACACTGAAGCTTTCTTT
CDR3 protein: CASSEGRQGAGGNTEAFF

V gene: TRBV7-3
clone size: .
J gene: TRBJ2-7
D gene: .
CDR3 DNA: TGTGCCAGCAGCTTAACGTATGGGGATACCTACGAGCAGTACTTC
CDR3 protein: CASSLTYGDTYEQYF

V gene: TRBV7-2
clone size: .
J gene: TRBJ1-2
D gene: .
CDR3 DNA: TGTGCCAGCAGCTTAGGGGGGATCAGGGAGCCTAACTATGGCTACACCTTC
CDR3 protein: CASSLGGIREPNYGYTF

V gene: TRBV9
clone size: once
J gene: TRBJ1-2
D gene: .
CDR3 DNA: TGTGCCAGCAGCCCGAGCGGGGGGGGCTACACCTTC
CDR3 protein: CASSPSGGGYTF

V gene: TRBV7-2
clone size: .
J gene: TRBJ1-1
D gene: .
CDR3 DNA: TGTGCCAGCAGCTTAGAGGATTTGAACACTGAAGCTTTCTTT
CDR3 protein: CASSLEDLNTEAFF

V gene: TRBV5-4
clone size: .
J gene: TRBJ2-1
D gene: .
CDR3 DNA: TGTGCCAGCAGCTCCCCGACATTAGTTGAGCAGTTCTTC
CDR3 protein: CASSSPTLVEQFF

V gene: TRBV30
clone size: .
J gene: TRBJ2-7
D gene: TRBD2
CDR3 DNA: TGTGCCTGGAGAGGCGGGGGGGCGTACGAGCAGTACTTC
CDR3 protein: CAWRGGGAYEQYF

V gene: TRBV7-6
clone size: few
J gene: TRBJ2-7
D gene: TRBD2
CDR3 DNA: TGTGCCAGCAGCTCAGGACTAGCGGGGGGCGAGCAGTACTTC
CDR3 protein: CASSSGLAGGEQYF

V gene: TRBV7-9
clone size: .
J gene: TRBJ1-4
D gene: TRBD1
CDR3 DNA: TGTGCCAGCAGCATCGGGACAGTTACAACTAATGAAAAACTGTTTTTT
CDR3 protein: CASSIGTVTTNEKLFF

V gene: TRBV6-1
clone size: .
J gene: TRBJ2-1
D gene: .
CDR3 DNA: TGTGCCAGCAGTGACCTTGGAAATGAGCAGTTCTTC
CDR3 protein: CASSDLGNEQFF

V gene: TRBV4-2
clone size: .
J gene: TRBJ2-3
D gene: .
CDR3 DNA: TGTGCCAGCAGCAGGGTCGGCACAGATACGCAGTATTTT
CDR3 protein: CASSRVGTDTQYF

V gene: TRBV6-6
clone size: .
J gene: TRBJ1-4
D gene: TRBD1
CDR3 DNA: TGTGCCAGCAGTCCCCGGACAGGGTTCAAGGAAAAACTGTTTTTT
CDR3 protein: CASSPRTGFKEKLFF

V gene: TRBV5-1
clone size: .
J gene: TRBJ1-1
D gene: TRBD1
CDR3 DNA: TGCGCCAGCAGCTCTCCGACAGGGACAAAGTACACTGAAGCTTTCTTT
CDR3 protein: CASSSPTGTKYTEAFF

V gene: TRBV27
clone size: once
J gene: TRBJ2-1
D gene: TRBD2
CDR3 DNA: TGTGCCAGCAGGGTAGCGGGGAGGTACAATGAGCAGTTCTTC
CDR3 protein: CASRVAGRYNEQFF

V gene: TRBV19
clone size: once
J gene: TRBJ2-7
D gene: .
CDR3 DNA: TGTGCCAGTAGTGACGGGACGGCCTACGAGCAGTACTTC
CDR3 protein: CASSDGTAYEQYF

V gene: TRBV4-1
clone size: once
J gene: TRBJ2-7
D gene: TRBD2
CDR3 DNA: TGCGCCAGCAGAGTAGAGCGGGAGGGCCTCTACGAGCAGTACTTC
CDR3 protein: CASRVEREGLYEQYF

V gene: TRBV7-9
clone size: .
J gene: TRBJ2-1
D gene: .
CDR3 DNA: TGTGCCAGCAGCTTAGTACCCGGACGCGTCAATGAGCAGTTCTTC
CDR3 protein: CASSLVPGRVNEQFF

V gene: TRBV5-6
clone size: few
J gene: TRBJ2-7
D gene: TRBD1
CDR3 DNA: TGTGCCAGCAGCACGGGGACAGCAGGGCAGTACTTC
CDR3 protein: CASSTGTAGQYF

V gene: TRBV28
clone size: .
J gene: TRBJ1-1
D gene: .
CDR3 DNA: TGTGCCAGCAGTCCCCAGGGTTGGACTGAAGCTTTCTTT
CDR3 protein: CASSPQGWTEAFF

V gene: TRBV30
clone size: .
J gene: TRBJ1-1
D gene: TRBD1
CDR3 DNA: TGTGCCTGGAGCGCTGGCACAGGGGGTCGCGGTGCTTTCTTT
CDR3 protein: CAWSAGTGGRGAFF

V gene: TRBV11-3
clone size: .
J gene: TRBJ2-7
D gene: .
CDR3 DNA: TGTGCCAGCAGCTTACATACAACCTACGAGCAGTACTTC
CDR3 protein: CASSLHTTYEQYF

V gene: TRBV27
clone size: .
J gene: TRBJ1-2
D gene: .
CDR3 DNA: TGTGCCAGCAGCCCCGGCGGGGACTATGGCTACACCTTC
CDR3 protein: CASSPGGDYGYTF

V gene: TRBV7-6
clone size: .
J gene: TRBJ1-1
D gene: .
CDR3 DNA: TGTGCCAGCAGCTTAAGCAGCACTGAAGCTTTCTTT
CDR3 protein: CASSLSSTEAFF

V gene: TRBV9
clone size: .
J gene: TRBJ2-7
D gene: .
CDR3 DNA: TGTGCCAGCAGCGTAGCAGGGGGGAGAACCTACGAGCAGTACTTC
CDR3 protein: CASSVAGGRTYEQYF

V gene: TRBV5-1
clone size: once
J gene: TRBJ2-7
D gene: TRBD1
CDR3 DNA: TGCGCCAGCAGCTTGGCCAGGGGACAGGGGTACTACGAGCAGTACTTC
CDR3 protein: CASSLARGQGYYEQYF

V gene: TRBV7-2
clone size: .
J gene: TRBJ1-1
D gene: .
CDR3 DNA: TGTGCCAGCAGCTCCCACTTCCAGGTCACTGAAGCTTTCTTT
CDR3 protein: CASSSHFQVTEAFF

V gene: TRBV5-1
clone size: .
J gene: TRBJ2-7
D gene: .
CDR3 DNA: TGCGCCAGCAGCTTGGCCCCCCCCTCCTACGAGCAGTACTTC
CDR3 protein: CASSLAPPSYEQYF

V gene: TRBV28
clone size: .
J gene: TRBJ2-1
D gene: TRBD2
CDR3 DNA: TGTGCCAGCAGTACTCGACTAGCGAAACCGGGTGAGCAGTTCTTC
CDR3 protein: CASSTRLAKPGEQFF

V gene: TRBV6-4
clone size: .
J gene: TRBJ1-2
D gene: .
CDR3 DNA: TGTGCCAGCAGTGACGACGCGGAGGGCTACACCTTC
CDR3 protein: CASSDDAEGYTF

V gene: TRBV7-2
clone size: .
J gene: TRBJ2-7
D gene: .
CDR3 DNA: TGTGCCAGCAGTTACGGACTGTTTTACGAGCAGTACTTC
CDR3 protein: CASSYGLFYEQYF

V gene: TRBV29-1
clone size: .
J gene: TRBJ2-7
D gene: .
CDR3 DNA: TGCAGCGTTGCGAGGGACAATACCTACGAGCAGTACTTC
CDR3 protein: CSVARDNTYEQYF

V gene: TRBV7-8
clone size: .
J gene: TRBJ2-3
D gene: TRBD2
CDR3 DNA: TGTGCCAGCAGCCCTCTAGCGGGAGCTCCAGATACGCAGTATTTT
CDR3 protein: CASSPLAGAPDTQYF

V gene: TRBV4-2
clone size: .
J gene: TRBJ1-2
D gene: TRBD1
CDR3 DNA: TGTGCCAGTCGCAACCGGGACAGGGGGGATCGAGGTTATGGCTACACCTTC
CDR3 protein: CASRNRDRGDRGYGYTF

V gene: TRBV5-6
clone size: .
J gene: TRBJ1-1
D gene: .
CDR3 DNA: TGTGCCAGCAGCTTGGGACAAGACACTGAAGCTTTCTTT
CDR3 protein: CASSLGQDTEAFF

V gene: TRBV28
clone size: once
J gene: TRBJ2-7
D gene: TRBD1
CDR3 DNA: TGTGCCAGCAGCGACTCCCGTACAGGGGTGCGCGAGCAGTACTTC
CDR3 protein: CASSDSRTGVREQYF

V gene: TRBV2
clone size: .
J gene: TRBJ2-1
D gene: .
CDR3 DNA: TGTGCCAGCAGTGAATTAGGTCGGGGTGAGCAGTTCTTC
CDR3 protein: CASSELGRGEQFF

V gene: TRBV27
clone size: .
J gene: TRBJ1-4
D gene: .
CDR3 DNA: TGTGCCAGCAGTTGGCAGGGTGATGAAAAACTGTTTTTT
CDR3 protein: CASSWQGDEKLFF